The clone carrying this T cell receptor (beta chain) was observed a few times. Its antigen is currently unknown. Trimming at V came to 4 bases and at J to 2 bases, leaving 8 bases not matched to a gene. Per the germline V gene, CDR1 is SGHTA and CDR2 is FQGTGA. The CDR3 extends over 15 amino acids. These data belong to a study of T cell responses to AZD1222 COVID-19 vaccine. Study information: Pooling of second doses given at about 4 or about 12 weeks was done. Study results and caveats: Spike-specific TCRs gained breadth and depth after people received two AZD1222 doses. Spike-spanning, vaccine-associated CD4 TCRs were dominant at 160-218 and 743-854. Most donors were white British, females outnumbered males, and clonal diversity was possibly underestimated.

The assay was immunoSEQ multiplex PCR, and TCRdb's table has in-frame clones only and misses some. The sample consists of 100,000 to 150,000 clones, more than 70% of them appearing once. This TCR came from an adult in good health. The chain couples TRBV7-3 to TRBJ2-7; 7 positions agree with TRBD1. This material consisted of peripheral blood, taken on day 0 of AZD1222 vaccination. The CDR3 bases are TGTGCCAGCAGCTACTTACAGGGGAACCCCTACGAGCAGTACTTC. This gives the protein CASSYLQGNPYEQYF.